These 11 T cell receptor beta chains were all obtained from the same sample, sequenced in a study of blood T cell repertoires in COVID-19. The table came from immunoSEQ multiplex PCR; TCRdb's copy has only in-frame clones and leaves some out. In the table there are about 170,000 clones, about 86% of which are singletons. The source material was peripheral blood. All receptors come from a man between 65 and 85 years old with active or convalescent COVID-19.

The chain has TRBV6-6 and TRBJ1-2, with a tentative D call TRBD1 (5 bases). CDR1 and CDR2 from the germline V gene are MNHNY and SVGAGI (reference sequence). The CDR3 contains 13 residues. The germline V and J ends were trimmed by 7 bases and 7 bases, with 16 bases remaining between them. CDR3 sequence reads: CASTRIGEGGYTF. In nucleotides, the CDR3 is TGTGCCAGCACGAGGATAGGGGAAGGTGGCTACACCTTC.

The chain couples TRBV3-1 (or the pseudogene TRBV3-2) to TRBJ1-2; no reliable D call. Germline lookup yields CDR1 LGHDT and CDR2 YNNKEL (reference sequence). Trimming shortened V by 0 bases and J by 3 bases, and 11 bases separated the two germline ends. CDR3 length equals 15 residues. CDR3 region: CASSQEGLGYYGYTF. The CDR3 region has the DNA TGTGCCAGCAGCCAAGAAGGACTGGGGTACTATGGCTACACCTTC.

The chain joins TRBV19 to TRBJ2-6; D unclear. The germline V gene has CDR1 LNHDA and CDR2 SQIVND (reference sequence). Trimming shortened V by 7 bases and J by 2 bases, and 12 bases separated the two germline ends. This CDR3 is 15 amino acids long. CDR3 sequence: CASTDLTPGANVLTF. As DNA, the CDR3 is TGTGCCAGTACTGATCTGACACCTGGGGCCAACGTCCTGACTTTC.

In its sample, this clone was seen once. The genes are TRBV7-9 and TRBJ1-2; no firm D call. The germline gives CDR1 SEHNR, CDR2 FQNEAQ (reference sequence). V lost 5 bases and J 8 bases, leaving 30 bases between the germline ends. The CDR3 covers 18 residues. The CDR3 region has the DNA TGTGCCAGCAGCAATTCCCGTACCCGACACGGCCTGCGTGGGGGCTACACCTTC. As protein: CASSNSRTRHGLRGGYTF.

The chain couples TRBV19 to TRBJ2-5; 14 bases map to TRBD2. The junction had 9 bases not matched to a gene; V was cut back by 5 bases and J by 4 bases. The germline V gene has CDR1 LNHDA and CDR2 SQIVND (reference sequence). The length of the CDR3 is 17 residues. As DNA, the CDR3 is TGTGCCAGTAGTTCCCCCCGGACTAGCGGGGGGTCAGAGACCCAGTACTTC. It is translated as CASSSPRTSGGSETQYF. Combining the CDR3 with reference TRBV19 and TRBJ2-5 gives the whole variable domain DGGITQSPKYLFRKEGQNVTLSCEQNLNHDAMYWYRQDPGQGLRLIYYSQIVNDFQKGDIAEGYSVSREKKESFPLTVTSAQKNPTAFYLCASSSPRTSGGSETQYFGPGTRLLVL.

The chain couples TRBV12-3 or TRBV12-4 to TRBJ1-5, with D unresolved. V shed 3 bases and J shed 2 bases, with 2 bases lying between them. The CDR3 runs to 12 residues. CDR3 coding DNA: TGTGCCAGCAGTTTCGGCAATCAGCCCCAGCATTTT. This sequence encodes CASSFGNQPQHF.

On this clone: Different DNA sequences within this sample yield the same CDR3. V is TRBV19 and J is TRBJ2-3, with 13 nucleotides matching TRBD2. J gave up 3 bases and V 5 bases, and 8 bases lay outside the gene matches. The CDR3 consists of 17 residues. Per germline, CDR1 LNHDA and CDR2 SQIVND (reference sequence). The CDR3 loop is CASSPPRTSGSTDTQYF. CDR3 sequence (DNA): TGTGCCAGTAGTCCGCCAAGGACTAGCGGGAGTACAGATACGCAGTATTTT.

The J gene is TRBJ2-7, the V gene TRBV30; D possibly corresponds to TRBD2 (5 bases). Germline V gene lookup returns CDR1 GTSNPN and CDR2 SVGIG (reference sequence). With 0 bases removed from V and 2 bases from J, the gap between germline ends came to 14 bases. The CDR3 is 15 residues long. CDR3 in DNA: TGTGCCTGGAGTGTACGAGGGCAGGTAGCCTACGAGCAGTACTTC. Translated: CAWSVRGQVAYEQYF.

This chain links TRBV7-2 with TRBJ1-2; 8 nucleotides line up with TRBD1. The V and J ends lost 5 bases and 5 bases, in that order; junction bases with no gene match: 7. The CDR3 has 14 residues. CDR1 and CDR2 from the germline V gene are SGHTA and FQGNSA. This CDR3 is CASSITDRGYGYTF. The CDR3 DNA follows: TGTGCCAGCAGCATTACTGACAGGGGATATGGCTACACCTTC.

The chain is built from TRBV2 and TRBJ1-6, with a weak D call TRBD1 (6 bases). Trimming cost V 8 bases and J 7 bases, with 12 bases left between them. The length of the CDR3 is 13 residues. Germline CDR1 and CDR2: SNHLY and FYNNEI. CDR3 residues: CASGGGPNSPLHF. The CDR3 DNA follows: TGTGCCAGCGGGGGGGGGCCCAATTCACCCCTCCACTTT.

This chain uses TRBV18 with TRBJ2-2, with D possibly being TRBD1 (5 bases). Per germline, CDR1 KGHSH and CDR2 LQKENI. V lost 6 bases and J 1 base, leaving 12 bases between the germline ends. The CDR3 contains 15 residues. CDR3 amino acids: CASSPRTLNTGELFF. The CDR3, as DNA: TGTGCCAGCTCCCCCCGGACATTGAACACCGGGGAGCTGTTTTTT.